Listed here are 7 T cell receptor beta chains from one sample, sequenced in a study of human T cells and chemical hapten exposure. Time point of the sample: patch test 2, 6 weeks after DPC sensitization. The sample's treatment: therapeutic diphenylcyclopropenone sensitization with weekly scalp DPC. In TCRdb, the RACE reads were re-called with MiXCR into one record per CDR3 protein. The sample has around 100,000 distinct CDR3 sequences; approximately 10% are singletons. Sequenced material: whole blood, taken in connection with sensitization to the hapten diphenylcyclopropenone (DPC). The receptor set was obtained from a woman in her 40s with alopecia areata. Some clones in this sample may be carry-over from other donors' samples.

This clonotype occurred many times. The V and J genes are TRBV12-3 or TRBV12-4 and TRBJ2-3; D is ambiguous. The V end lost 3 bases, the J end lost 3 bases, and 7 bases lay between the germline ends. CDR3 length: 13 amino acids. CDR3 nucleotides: TGTGCCAGCAGTTTTATGGTGACAGATACGCAGTATTTT. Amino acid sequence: CASSFMVTDTQYF.

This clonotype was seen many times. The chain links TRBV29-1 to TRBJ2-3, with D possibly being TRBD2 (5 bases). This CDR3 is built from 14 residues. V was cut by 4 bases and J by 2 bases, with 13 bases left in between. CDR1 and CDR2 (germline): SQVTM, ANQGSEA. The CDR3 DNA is TGCAGCGTTGTTGCCGGACTCTCCACAGATACGCAGTATTTT. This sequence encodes CSVVAGLSTDTQYF.

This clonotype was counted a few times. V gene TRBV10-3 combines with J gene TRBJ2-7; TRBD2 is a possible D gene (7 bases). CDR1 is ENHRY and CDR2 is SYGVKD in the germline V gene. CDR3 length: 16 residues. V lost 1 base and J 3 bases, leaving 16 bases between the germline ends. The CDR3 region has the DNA TGTGCCATCAGTGAGTGGGGAGGGGGACGGGACTACGAGCAGTACTTC. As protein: CAISEWGGGRDYEQYF.

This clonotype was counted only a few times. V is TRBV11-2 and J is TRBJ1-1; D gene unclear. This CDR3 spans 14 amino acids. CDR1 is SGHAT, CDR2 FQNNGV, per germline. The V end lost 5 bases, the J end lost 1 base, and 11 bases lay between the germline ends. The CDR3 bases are TGTGCCAGCAGCCACGGACGGGAGAACACTGAAGCTTTCTTT. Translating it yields CASSHGRENTEAFF.

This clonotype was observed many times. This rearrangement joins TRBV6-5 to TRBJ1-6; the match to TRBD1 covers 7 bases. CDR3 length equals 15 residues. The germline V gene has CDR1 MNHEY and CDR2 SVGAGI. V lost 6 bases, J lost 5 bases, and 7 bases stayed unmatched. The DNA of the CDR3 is TGTGCCAGCAGCCGGACCGGGACAGATAATTCACCCCTCCACTTT. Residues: CASSRTGTDNSPLHF.

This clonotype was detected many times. The CDR3 reads CASSPLGLAVPDTQYF. CDR3 sequence (DNA): TGTGCCAGCAGCCCCCTGGGACTAGCGGTCCCAGATACGCAGTATTTT. The chain combines TRBV9 with TRBJ2-3, with 11 nucleotides matching TRBD2. The germline CDR1 and CDR2 sequences are SGDLS and YYNGEE. The V gene end was trimmed by 4 bases and the J gene end by 4 bases; junction bases not matched to a gene: 8. CDR3 length: 16 residues. Filled out from reference TRBV9 and TRBJ2-3, the complete variable domain reads DSGVTQTPKHLITATGQRVTLRCSPRSGDLSVYWYQQSLDQGLQFLIQYYNGEERAKGNILERFSAQQFPDLHSELNLSSLELGDSALYFCASSPLGLAVPDTQYFGPGTRLTVL.

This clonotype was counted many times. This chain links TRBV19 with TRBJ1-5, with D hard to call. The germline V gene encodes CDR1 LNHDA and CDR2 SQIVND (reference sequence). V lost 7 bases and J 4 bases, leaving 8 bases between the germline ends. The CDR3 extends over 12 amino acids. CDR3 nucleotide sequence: TGTGCCAGTAACCTGAGGAATCAGCCCCAGCATTTT. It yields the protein CASNLRNQPQHF.